This passage covers 21 T cell receptor beta chains from one sample sequenced in a study of blood T cell repertoires in COVID-19. Sequencing used immunoSEQ multiplex PCR; TCRdb keeps in-frame clones, though not all of them. Of about 210,000 clones in the sample, 65% to 85% were seen once. Sequencing was done on a sample of peripheral blood. These receptors originate from a woman aged 45-65 years with acute or convalescent COVID-19.

The genes are TRBV4-2 and TRBJ1-2; D is unresolved. V lost 0 bases and J lost 8, with 25 bases in between. The length of the CDR3 is 18 residues. CDR1 and CDR2 (germline): LGHNA, YNFKEQ. CDR3 sequence reads: CASSQDSTFRESKGGYTF. CDR3 coding DNA: TGTGCCAGCAGCCAAGATTCGACCTTCCGGGAGTCAAAGGGAGGCTACACCTTC.

The V and J genes are TRBV2 and TRBJ2-2; 8 bases are shared with TRBD2. The CDR3 sequence is 17 residues long. CDR1 and CDR2 from the germline V gene are SNHLY and FYNNEI. V lost 4 bases, J lost 6 bases, and 13 bases stayed unmatched. In DNA form, the CDR3 reads TGTGCCAGCAGTGTGAGAGCGGGAGCGCTTGTGGCCGGGGAGCTGTTTTTT. Encoded protein: CASSVRAGALVAGELFF. The full variable domain, with the rest looked up from reference TRBV2 and TRBJ2-2, is EPEVTQTPSHQVTQMGQEVILRCVPISNHLYFYWYRQILGQKVEFLVSFYNNEISEKSEIFDDQFSVERPDGSNFTLKIRSTKLEDSAMYFCASSVRAGALVAGELFFGEGSRLTVL.

The chain links TRBV7-2 to TRBJ2-2; a possible D gene is TRBD2 (5 bases). Germline V lookup: CDR1 SGHTA, CDR2 FQGNSA. Trimming pared 3 bases from V and 3 bases from J, leaving 11 bases between. The CDR3 has 15 residues. DNA of the CDR3: TGTGCCAGCAGCTTTCCTAGGACTCACACCGGGGAGCTGTTTTTT. This sequence encodes CASSFPRTHTGELFF.

The chain links TRBV5-6 to TRBJ2-1, with TRBD1 matching 9 bases. J was trimmed by 2 bases and V by 2 bases; bases with no gene match: 5. This CDR3 is built from 16 residues. Germline assignment: CDR1 SGHDT and CDR2 YYEEEE. CDR3 bases: TGTGCCAGCAGCTTCAACAGGGGGCAGACCTACAATGAGCAGTTCTTC. This gives the protein CASSFNRGQTYNEQFF.

The chain carries TRBV18 and TRBJ1-4, with a tentative D call TRBD1 (6 bases). Trimming pared 3 bases from V and 2 bases from J, leaving 10 bases between. CDR1 KGHSH and CDR2 LQKENI come from the germline V gene. This CDR3 comprises 15 residues. This CDR3 is CASSPLRGTNEKLFF. The CDR3 nucleotides read TGTGCCAGCTCACCCCTCAGGGGCACTAATGAAAAACTGTTTTTT.

The chain is built from TRBV7-2 and TRBJ2-7; perhaps TRBD1 as D (6 bases). V lost 2 bases and J 4 bases, leaving 9 bases between the germline ends. This CDR3 contains 13 residues. Per germline, CDR1 SGHTA and CDR2 FQGNSA. The CDR3 protein is CASSLSTGYEQYF. The CDR3 DNA reads as TGTGCCAGCAGCTTAAGTACAGGGTACGAGCAGTACTTC. The full variable domain, its missing parts supplied by reference TRBV7-2 and TRBJ2-7, is GAGVSQSPSNKVTEKGKDVELRCDPISGHTALYWYRQSLGQGLEFLIYFQGNSAPDKSGLPSDRFSAERTGGSVSTLTIQRTQQEDSAVYLCASSLSTGYEQYFGPGTRLTVT.

This clone was counted only a few times. The V call is TRBV11-2, the J call TRBJ2-1, with 14 bases matching TRBD2. V lost 5 bases to trimming and J lost 7 bases; unmatched junction nucleotides: 10. CDR1 is SGHAT, CDR2 FQNNGV, per germline. The CDR3 is 17 amino acids. The DNA for the CDR3 is TGTGCCAGCAGCGCCCGACTAGCGGGAGGGCCGGGGAATGAGCAGTTCTTC. Its protein product is CASSARLAGGPGNEQFF.

The chain uses TRBV28 and TRBJ2-1; 7 bases line up with TRBD2. V was pared by 6 bases and J by 10 bases, with 9 bases of the junction left unmatched. CDR1 MDHEN and CDR2 SYDVKM come from the germline V gene. The CDR3 has 13 amino acids. CDR3 bases: TGTGCCAGCAGCCGCGGGGGAGCCAGAGAGCAGTTCTTC. Its protein product is CASSRGGAREQFF.

Comment on this clone: One junction end disagrees with the germline gene, perhaps due to a read error. The chain couples TRBV12-3 or TRBV12-4 to TRBJ2-1, with TRBD2 matching over 8 bases. The length of the CDR3 is 12 residues. The CDR3 region has the DNA TGTGCCAGCAGGTTAGGCGGGGGGTGGCAGTTCTTC. This sequence encodes CASRLGGGWQFF.

The rearrangement joins TRBV20-1 to TRBJ2-7; weak D call: TRBD2 (6 bases). Germline lookup yields CDR1 DFQATT and CDR2 SNEGSKA (reference sequence). This CDR3 is 11 amino acids long. V was cut by 6 bases and J by 2 bases, with 8 bases left in between. The CDR3 is CSAGLAYEQYF. For the CDR3, the DNA is TGCAGTGCGGGACTTGCCTACGAGCAGTACTTC.

J is TRBJ2-5 and V is TRBV30, with D tentatively TRBD1 (6 bases). Germline V gives CDR1 GTSNPN, CDR2 SVGIG (reference sequence). Trimming took off 0 bases at V and 5 bases at J, with 16 bases between the two ends. The CDR3 contains 15 residues. Here the CDR3 reads CAWSVGDTRVETQYF. The CDR3 DNA reads as TGTGCCTGGAGTGTCGGGGACACAAGAGTGGAGACCCAGTACTTC.

The rearrangement uses TRBV5-1 and TRBJ2-1; D is perhaps TRBD1 (5 bases). The CDR3 length is 15 residues. CDR1 SGHRS and CDR2 YFSETQ come from the germline V gene. V dropped 0 bases and J dropped 9 bases, with 16 bases sitting between them. For the CDR3, the DNA is TGCGCCAGCAGCTTGGCCGTCCAAGGGGAAGGTGAGCAGTTCTTC. Encoded protein: CASSLAVQGEGEQFF.

The chain combines TRBV5-8 with TRBJ2-6; 7 nucleotides agree with TRBD1. V gave up 2 bases and J gave up 2 bases; unmatched junction bases: 13. The germline gives CDR1 SGHTS, CDR2 YDEGEE. This CDR3 is built from 19 residues. CDR3 protein: CASSFLPGTAPTGANVLTF. The CDR3 DNA reads as TGTGCCAGCAGCTTCCTTCCGGGGACAGCCCCAACTGGGGCCAACGTCCTGACTTTC. The full variable domain, in which reference TRBV5-8 and TRBJ2-6 provide the parts outside the CDR3, is EAGVTQSPTHLIKTRGQQATLRCSPISGHTSVYWYQQALGLGLQFLLWYDEGEERNRGNFPPRFSGRQFPNYSSELNVNALELEDSALYLCASSFLPGTAPTGANVLTFGAGSRLTVL.

The V gene is TRBV7-2, the J gene TRBJ2-1, with TRBD2 matching 12 bases. The germline V gene encodes CDR1 SGHTA and CDR2 FQGNSA. Trimming removed 1 base from V and 7 bases from J; junction bases left unmatched: 14. The CDR3 runs 19 residues. Written as DNA, the CDR3 is TGTGCCAGCAGCTTAGGGGGACCGGCGACTAGCGGGAGAGGGAATGAGCAGTTCTTC. Protein product: CASSLGGPATSGRGNEQFF.

This clone appeared once. The chain uses TRBV9 and TRBJ2-7, with D perhaps TRBD2 (5 bases). This CDR3 is built from 13 residues. CDR1 is SGDLS and CDR2 is YYNGEE in the germline V gene. V gave up 4 bases and J gave up 0 bases, with 8 bases separating them. The CDR3: CASSRGSSYEQYF. Here the CDR3 DNA reads TGTGCCAGCAGCCGTGGGAGCTCCTACGAGCAGTACTTC.

This chain connects TRBV5-4 to TRBJ2-4; 7 nucleotides align to TRBD1. The CDR3 spans 13 residues. The germline CDR1 and CDR2 sequences are SGHNT and YYREEE (reference sequence). V lost 5 bases and J lost 16; bases outside the gene matches: 15. CDR3 sequence reads: CASSSDRLEVSYF. In DNA, the CDR3 is TGTGCCAGCAGTTCGGACAGGCTGGAAGTTTCTTACTTC.

The gene calls are TRBV27 and TRBJ2-7, with a tentative D call TRBD1 (5 bases). The ends were cut back, 7 bases at V and 5 bases at J, with 15 bases in the middle. The CDR3 consists of 13 residues. The germline gives CDR1 MNHEY, CDR2 SMNVEV (reference sequence). The CDR3 nucleotides are TGTGCCAGCATGGTTCAGGGCGGCAACGAGCAGTACTTC. It translates to CASMVQGGNEQYF.

About this clone itself: The same CDR3 can be traced to other DNA sequences in this sample. The genes are TRBV2 and TRBJ2-1; TRBD2 is a possible D gene (6 bases). The CDR3 totals 16 residues. Germline lookup yields CDR1 SNHLY and CDR2 FYNNEI. Deletions cut 4 bases from V and 0 bases from J, with 13 bases between. The CDR3 DNA reads TGTGCCAGCAGTGGGGGAGGAGGGAGCTCCTACAATGAGCAGTTCTTC. It codes for CASSGGGGSSYNEQFF.

The V call is TRBV10-1, the J call TRBJ2-1; TRBD2 agrees at 7 bases. The J segment lost 2 bases and the V segment lost 3 bases, leaving 4 bases of the junction unmatched. Germline V gene sequence: CDR1 WNHNN, CDR2 SYGVQD (reference sequence). The CDR3 length is 15 residues. The DNA of the CDR3 is TGCGCCAGCAGTGATGTGGGAGGGCCCTACAATGAGCAGTTCTTC. Protein sequence: CASSDVGGPYNEQFF.

In its sample, this clone was seen a few times. The V call is TRBV18, the J call TRBJ2-7, with 9 bases lining up with TRBD1. V was clipped by 4 bases and J by 6 bases; unmatched bases: 7. This CDR3 is built from 14 residues. Germline lookup yields CDR1 KGHSH and CDR2 LQKENI. The CDR3 loop reads CASSRAGQGTEQYF. As DNA, the CDR3 is TGTGCCAGCTCACGTGCGGGACAGGGAACCGAGCAGTACTTC. Filled out from reference TRBV18 and TRBJ2-7, the complete variable domain reads NAGVMQNPRHLVRRRGQEARLRCSPMKGHSHVYWYRQLPEEGLKFMVYLQKENIIDESGMPKERFSAEFPKEGPSILRIQQVVRGDSAAYFCASSRAGQGTEQYFGPGTRLTVT.

This sequence joins TRBV24-1 and TRBJ2-7; TRBD2 matches at 10 bases. Germline assignment: CDR1 KGHDR and CDR2 SFDVKD. The ends lost 5 bases at V and 3 bases at J; junction bases unmatched: 9. The CDR3 has 16 residues. The DNA for the CDR3 is TGTGCCACCAGTGGCCTAGGAGCGGGAGGGGGCTACGAGCAGTACTTC. Translating it yields CATSGLGAGGGYEQYF.